This TCR beta chain emerged from a study of blood T cell repertoires in COVID-19 (TCRdb year 2020). At the level of the whole study: Samples covering the acute and convalescent phases of COVID-19 were provided by collaborators in the United States, Italy and Spain. The material from the prospective study consisted of cDNA or gDNA derived from T cells, B-cell-depleted T cells, or PBMCs. Subjects who had been exposed to COVID-19, were actively infected with it, or had recovered from it provided the deeply sampled blood TCRbeta repertoires that made up the dataset. The repertoires were released in a freely available public database intended as a resource for research on the immune response to SARS-CoV-2. The samples were drawn from the first 160 participants of the ongoing ImmuneRACE study and from 950 to 1,500 subjects provided by 6 global collaborators. A de-identified subject ID, COVID-19 status, age in years and sex were almost always included in the sample metadata. HLA class I and class II types, where available, came from metadata supplied by the sample provider rather than from assay-based typing.

Findings and caveats that apply to the study as a whole: The quantity of clinical and demographic metadata differed by source and by participant and was supplied without curation.

A word on this clone: Its antigen is unknown. No base qualities exist here, and no much larger clone lies one base off it.

Collaborating institutions collected whole blood in K2EDTA tubes following their own protocols. Collaborator samples were shipped for TCRbeta analysis as frozen whole blood, isolated PBMCs, or DNA extracted from either sample type. From its cysteine to its phenylalanine, the CDR3 spans 16 amino acids. Of the read, only the CDR3 DNA is kept; its 48 bases are in frame from base 1. The germline V gene sets CDR1 to SGHRS and CDR2 to YFSETQ. V and J are trimmed by 3 bases and 2 bases, and the gene matches miss 5 bases of the junction. TCRbeta CDR3 regions were amplified from genomic DNA using the immunoSEQ Assay, a bias-controlled multiplex PCR. The source study handled its data this way. The number of nucleated cells in each sample was estimated from the amplification of reference gene primers within the assay. To quantify the absolute abundance of each unique TCRbeta CDR3 rearrangement, sequence reads were collapsed and filtered. For each sample, productive Simpson clonality was calculated as the square root of Simpson's diversity index over productive rearrangements. The table was pulled from immuneACCESS by TCRdb, which kept in-frame rearrangements only. Such tables lose some clones; where checked, under half of the loss comes from unresolved V genes, and the rest has no known cause. V, J and clone size are those of that table, while D and trimming were read from the DNA. A total of 90,000 to 100,000 clones appear in this sample, around 85% of them only once. The ten largest clonotypes hold around 39% of the sample.

The V and J segments used are TRBV5-1 and TRBJ2-2; 9 nucleotides in the junction match TRBD2. The specimen was peripheral blood. This receptor was identified in a man at least 80 years old with acute or convalescent COVID-19. The CDR3 amino acid sequence is: CASSWGLAGNTGELFF. The nucleotides are TGCGCCAGCAGCTGGGGGCTAGCGGGAAACACCGGGGAGCTGTTTTTT.